The 8 T cell receptor beta chains below all came from one sample that was sequenced in a study of cytomegalovirus exposure and HLA in healthy donors. The PCR was carried out with 60 Vbeta primers and 13 Jbeta primers. TCRdb keeps only in-frame clones here, not all; method: immunoSEQ multiplex PCR. The sample holds more than 200,000 clones, around 83% seen once. Sequencing was done on a sample of PBMCs. The receptor set was obtained from a girl under 18 in good health and CMV-seronegative.

This chain joins TRBV7-8 and TRBJ2-7; 10 nucleotides align to TRBD1. Germline CDR1 and CDR2: SGHVS and FQNEAQ. Unmatched junction bases numbered 14, after V lost 5 bases and J lost 4 bases. The CDR3 has 17 residues. CDR3 nucleotides: TGTGCCAGCAGCCTCACGGACAGGGGGTCTGGGGGATACGAGCAGTACTTC. It specifies CASSLTDRGSGGYEQYF.

V is TRBV7-2 and J is TRBJ1-4; tentative D call: TRBD1 (6 bases). Germline V gene sequence: CDR1 SGHTA, CDR2 FQGNSA. The ends were cut back, 5 bases at V and 8 bases at J, with 15 bases in the middle. This CDR3 has 14 amino acids. CDR3 sequence (DNA): TGTGCCAGCAGCCAGGGGATGGGAGGGGAAAAACTGTTTTTT. This codes for CASSQGMGGEKLFF.

This clone was counted once. The chain is built from TRBV27 and TRBJ1-5; the match to TRBD1 covers 11 bases. V trimming: 3 bases; J trimming: 0 bases; junction bases outside the gene matches: 13. Germline CDR1 is MNHEY and CDR2 is SMNVEV (reference sequence). The CDR3 is 20 amino acids. Here the CDR3 reads CASSFRAGTGGQYSNQPQHF. The CDR3 nucleotides read TGTGCCAGCAGTTTCCGCGCGGGGACAGGGGGACAATATAGCAATCAGCCCCAGCATTTT.

The chain carries TRBV7-9 and TRBJ2-5; 7 bases fit TRBD2. Germline CDR1 reads SEHNR; CDR2 reads FQNEAQ (reference sequence). The CDR3 spans 16 residues. The trim removed 3 bases at V and 3 bases at J, leaving 10 bases unmatched. The CDR3 sequence is CASSLSVAREEETQYF. DNA for the CDR3: TGTGCCAGCAGCTTGTCGGTGGCCCGGGAGGAAGAGACCCAGTACTTC.

The CDR3 nucleotides read TGTGCCAGCAGACAGGGCGGTAATGAAAAACTGTTTTTT. Its protein is CASRQGGNEKLFF. The chain links TRBV28 to TRBJ1-4; D may be TRBD1 (6 bases). The CDR3 has 13 residues. Germline values: CDR1 MDHEN, CDR2 SYDVKM. Trimming stripped 6 bases from V and 4 bases from J, with 9 bases between.

This rearrangement joins TRBV5-6 to TRBJ2-1, with D unclear. The CDR3 runs to 11 residues. CDR1 SGHDT and CDR2 YYEEEE come from the germline V gene. Trimming removed 2 bases at V and 9 bases at J, with 6 bases between. CDR3 loop: CASSFTREQFF. The DNA of the CDR3 is TGTGCCAGCAGCTTTACTCGTGAGCAGTTCTTC.

This clone was counted a few times. The rearrangement links TRBV4-3 to TRBJ1-1, with TRBD1 matching 7 bases. Germline V lookup: CDR1 LGHNA, CDR2 YSLEER. The CDR3 runs to 14 residues. With V trimmed by 4 bases and J by 2 bases, 4 bases remained unmatched. CDR3 DNA sequence: TGCGCCAGCAGCCTTGGGACAGCAAACACTGAAGCTTTCTTT. It encodes CASSLGTANTEAFF.

This rearrangement joins TRBV4-2 to TRBJ2-7; 7 bases map to TRBD2. The CDR3 totals 17 residues. Germline V gives CDR1 LGHNA, CDR2 YNFKEQ. The V segment lost 4 bases and the J segment 3 bases; nucleotides outside the gene matches: 15. In nucleotides, the CDR3 is TGTGCCAGCAGCCGACATCCTGCGAGAGCGGGGATCTACGAGCAGTACTTC. Its translation is CASSRHPARAGIYEQYF.